What follows describes a single T cell receptor beta chain. Its antigen is unidentified. The data originate from a study of PD-1 blockade in classical Hodgkin lymphoma. Study outcomes and limitations: TCR diversity rose significantly by C4D1 in CD4+ but not CD8+ cells. Newly diagnosed patients were reported to exhibit reduced baseline TCR diversity relative to healthy donors. Complete responders had baseline diversity similar to newly diagnosed patients.

The germline V gene encodes CDR1 LNHNV and CDR2 YYDKDF (reference sequence). V lost 0 bases and J lost 0, with 17 bases in between. CDR3 length equals 18 residues. Time point defined: cycle 4 day 1 (C4D1), after more than five weeks of nivolumab. Each and every patient relapsed after autologous stem cell transplantation, and patients got differing brentuximab vedotin exposure. Magnetic negative selection was used to purify CD4+ T cells from thawed PBMCs. Sequencing was performed with immunoSEQ multiplex PCR; in TCRdb, only in-frame clones are kept and a portion is missing. The sample shows around 25,000 clones, around 75% of them seen only once.

The receptor comes from a human donor with classical Hodgkin lymphoma. Sequenced material: CD4+ T cells from blood, taken before the fourth cycle of nivolumab. The V and J genes are TRBV15 and TRBJ1-2; D might be TRBD1 (5 bases). Here the CDR3 reads CATSRDLSEGIPNYGYTF. CDR3 nucleotide sequence: TGTGCCACCAGCAGAGATCTCTCGGAGGGGATCCCTAACTATGGCTACACCTTC.